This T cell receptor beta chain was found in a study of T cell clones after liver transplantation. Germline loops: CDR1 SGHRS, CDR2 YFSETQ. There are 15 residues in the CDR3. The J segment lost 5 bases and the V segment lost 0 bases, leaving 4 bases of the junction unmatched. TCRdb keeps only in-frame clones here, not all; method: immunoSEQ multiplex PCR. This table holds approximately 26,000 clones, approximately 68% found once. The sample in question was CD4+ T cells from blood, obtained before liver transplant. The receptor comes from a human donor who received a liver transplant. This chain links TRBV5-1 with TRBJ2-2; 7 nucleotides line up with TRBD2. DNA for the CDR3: TGCGCCAGCAGCTTGGTTGTTAGCGGGACCGGGGAGCTGTTTTTT. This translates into CASSLVVSGTGELFF.